These 7 T cell receptor beta chains share one sample of origin, sequenced in a study of OX40 agonist ivuxolimab in advanced cancers. The library relied on the immunoSEQ multiplex PCR assay. TCRdb took this table from immuneACCESS and kept in-frame rearrangements with V and J called. Such tables lack part of the clones; where checked against another copy, unresolved V genes explain under half of the gap, and the rest is unexplained. Present in this sample are roughly 60,000 clones, 85% to 95% of which were seen just once. 20% to 25% of the sample rests with the top ten. The sequencing used CD4+ or CD8+ T cells sorted from blood, collected in a trial of the OX40 agonist ivuxolimab. The receptors shown here come from an adult with an advanced solid tumor such as melanoma, head and neck, liver or kidney cancer.

This chain connects TRBV4-2 to TRBJ2-7; maybe TRBD2 (6 bases). The germline V gene encodes CDR1 LGHNA and CDR2 YNFKEQ. The V and J ends lost 3 bases and 1 base respectively, with 16 bases between them. The CDR3 consists of 16 residues. This CDR3 is CASSQMTSAGSYEQYF. CDR3 DNA: TGTGCCAGCAGCCAGATGACTAGTGCGGGGTCCTACGAGCAGTACTTC.

This chain uses TRBV15 with TRBJ1-2; 9 nucleotides line up with TRBD1. Trimming at V came to 5 bases and at J to 6 bases, leaving 7 bases not matched to a gene. Germline V CDR1 and CDR2: LNHNV, YYDKDF (reference sequence). The CDR3 totals 14 residues. The CDR3 DNA reads TGTGCCACCAGCGAGGACAGGGGAAAGGATGGCTACACCTTC. Its translation: CATSEDRGKDGYTF.

V is TRBV4-2 and J is TRBJ2-3; possible D gene TRBD2, 6 bases. Germline CDR1 and CDR2: LGHNA and YNFKEQ. Deletions cut 1 base from V and 0 bases from J, with 17 bases between. This CDR3 has 18 amino acids. The CDR3, as DNA: TGTGCCAGCAGCCAAGGCCCTGACCTAGCGACTAGCACAGATACGCAGTATTTT. Translated: CASSQGPDLATSTDTQYF.

V and J are TRBV10-3 and TRBJ1-2; the match to TRBD1 covers 9 bases. This CDR3 has 16 amino acids. Germline assignment: CDR1 ENHRY and CDR2 SYGVKD. J lost 4 bases, V lost 2 bases, and 8 bases had no gene match. The CDR3 loop is CAISEPTQGAGYGYTF. CDR3 bases: TGTGCCATCAGTGAGCCAACACAGGGGGCGGGCTATGGCTACACCTTC.

This clone is a singleton in its sample. The chain couples TRBV29-1 to TRBJ2-7, with 9 bases lining up with TRBD1. The CDR3 runs to 11 residues. The germline CDR1 and CDR2 sequences are SQVTM and ANQGSEA. The V gene end was trimmed by 6 bases and the J gene end by 6 bases; junction bases not matched to a gene: 3. The CDR3 DNA sequence: TGCAGCGTGATACAGGGGGCCGAGCAGTACTTC. Protein product: CSVIQGAEQYF.

The chain is built from TRBV27 and TRBJ2-1, with a tentative D call TRBD1 (6 bases). Germline-derived CDR1 and CDR2 are MNHEY and SMNVEV (reference sequence). V lost 5 bases, J lost 7 bases, and 9 bases lay in between. This CDR3 region has 12 residues. DNA of the CDR3: TGTGCCAGCAGTCCTACAGGGAATGAGCAGTTCTTC. As protein: CASSPTGNEQFF.

The chain has TRBV2 and TRBJ2-7; 9 nucleotides match TRBD2. Germline assignment: CDR1 SNHLY and CDR2 FYNNEI. Trimming at V came to 5 bases and at J to 1 base, leaving 6 bases not matched to a gene. This CDR3 has 15 amino acids. CDR3 region: CASSISGSVSYEQYF. In DNA form, the CDR3 reads TGTGCCAGCAGTATTAGCGGGAGTGTGTCCTACGAGCAGTACTTC.